This T cell receptor beta chain was observed in a study of T cells in Graves' hyperthyroidism and ophthalmopathy. Points from the study as a whole: Stable hyperthyroidism and ophthalmopathy were separated using 13 V-J signatures. The model forecast ophthalmopathy, anticipating it by a median roughly 6 months before onset.

Each diagnosis drew on symptoms, thyroxine, TRAb, thyroid ultrasound and orbital computed tomography findings. The PBMCs were taken from under 12 ml of fresh peripheral blood. CDR3 length: 20 residues. Germline CDR1 MGHRA, CDR2 YSYEKL. Amplification of TCR beta CDR3 regions used RNA as the template. The HTBI primer set drove a first-round RT-PCR of the TCR CDR3. One entry per CDR3 protein results from TCRdb running MiXCR on the multiplex PCR reads. The profile covers about 350,000 distinct CDR3 sequences, with roughly 13% appearing a single time and approximately 35% taken by the ten largest. About this clonotype: Its antigen is undetermined. One end of the junction does not line up with germline, which may come from a read error.

The genes are TRBV4-1 and TRBJ2-4, with TRBD2 matching over 14 bases. Sample: blood. The origin of this receptor is a woman aged 40 to 50 with Graves' ophthalmopathy. CDR3 sequence (DNA): TGCGCCAGCAGCCAAGGCATGACTAGCGGGGGGGCCTTTGCCAAAAACATTCAGTGCTTC. This encodes CASSQGMTSGGAFAKNIQCF.